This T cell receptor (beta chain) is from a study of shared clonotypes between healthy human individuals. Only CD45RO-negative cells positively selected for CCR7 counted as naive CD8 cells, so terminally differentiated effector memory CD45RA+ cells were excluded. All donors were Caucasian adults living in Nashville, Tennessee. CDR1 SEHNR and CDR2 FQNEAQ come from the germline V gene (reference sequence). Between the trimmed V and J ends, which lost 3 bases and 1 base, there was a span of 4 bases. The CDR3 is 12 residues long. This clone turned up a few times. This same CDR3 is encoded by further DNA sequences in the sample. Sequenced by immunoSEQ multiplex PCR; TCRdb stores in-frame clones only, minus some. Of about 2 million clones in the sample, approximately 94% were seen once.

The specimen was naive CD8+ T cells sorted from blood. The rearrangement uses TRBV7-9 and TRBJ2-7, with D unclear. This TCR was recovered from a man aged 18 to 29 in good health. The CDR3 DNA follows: TGTGCCAGCAGCTTCTCTTCCTACGAGCAGTACTTC. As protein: CASSFSSYEQYF.